The T cell receptor beta chain described here comes from a study of response to subunit inactivated influenza vaccine. This clonotype came up many times. TCRdb recomputed calls from the RT-PCR reads with MiXCR, one row per CDR3 protein. The sample holds some 640,000 distinct CDR3 sequences; about 15% are singletons and the top ten take around 7%. V lost 7 bases, J lost 5 bases, and 10 bases stayed unmatched. Germline V gene sequence: CDR1 MDHEN, CDR2 SYDVKM. The CDR3 runs to 14 residues. This clonotype originated in a man between 45 and 60 years old who received an inactivated influenza vaccine. The chain employs TRBV28 and TRBJ2-7, with 8 bases that match TRBD2. Here the sequenced sample was PBMCs from blood, taken 14 days before vaccination. The CDR3 protein is CASIDAGGGDEQYF. In DNA, the CDR3 is TGTGCCAGCATCGACGCGGGGGGCGGCGACGAGCAGTACTTC. The variable domain in full, with the rest retrieved from reference TRBV28 and TRBJ2-7, is DVKVTQSSRYLVKRTGEKVFLECVQDMDHENMFWYRQDPGLGLRLIYFSYDVKMKEKGDIPEGYSVSREKKERFSLILESASTNQTSMYLCASIDAGGGDEQYFGPGTRLTVT.